This record covers a single T cell receptor beta chain. The antigen is not known. Germline loops: CDR1 MDHEN, CDR2 SYDVKM. Trimming took 7 bases from V and 10 from J, leaving 11 bases between them. The CDR3 totals 12 residues. This sample stems from a study of cytomegalovirus exposure and HLA in healthy donors. The study, taken as a whole, reports: Being productive about 87% or about 30% of the time was typical of most TCR beta V segments in an earlier analysis. The sole available immune exposure information was CMV serostatus. In vitro work confirmed that a few CMV-associated chains recognize CMV antigens.

The PCR employed 60 Vbeta primers together with 13 Jbeta primers. TCRdb's copy holds only in-frame clones and misses some; the assay was immunoSEQ multiplex PCR. The sample has 100,000 or so clones, approximately 82% seen once. Material for sequencing was PBMCs. The sequence derives from a man aged 40-50 years in good health and CMV-seropositive. The rearrangement links TRBV28 to TRBJ1-6; no definite D call. CDR3 protein: CASTPGRSPLHF. The CDR3 DNA follows: TGTGCCAGCACCCCGGGGAGGTCACCCCTCCACTTT.